These T cell receptor beta chains were read from a single sample in a study of shared clonotypes between healthy human individuals. Sequencing used immunoSEQ multiplex PCR; TCRdb keeps in-frame clones, though not all of them. In the table there are about 2.4 million clones, approximately 90% of which are singletons. The sequencing sample was made of naive CD4+ T cells sorted from blood. These receptors were collected from a man younger than 35 in good health. CDR3s include the opening cysteine and the closing phenylalanine or tryptophan. D genes are given only for firm matches.

>TRBV10-1|TRBD1|TRBJ1-3
CASSAGTGGSGNTIYF
>TRBV19|-|TRBJ1-6
CASSAHPGSSYNSPLHF
>TRBV7-2|-|TRBJ1-3
CASSFPSSSGNTIYF
>TRBV6-5|TRBD2|TRBJ2-5
CASSPLGLAETQYF
>TRBV6-5|-|TRBJ2-7
CASSPGPGQGQKQYF
>TRBV5-1|-|TRBJ1-4
CASSLVPGDREKLFF
>TRBV7-8|TRBD1|TRBJ1-1
CASSFVGGHEAFF
>TRBV18|TRBD1|TRBJ2-5
CASSPDRSGETQYF
>TRBV30|-|TRBJ2-7
CAWRGAGPYEQYF
>TRBV7-7|TRBD1|TRBJ2-6
CASRPGQGFPGANVLTF
>TRBV5-1|TRBD1|TRBJ1-4
CASSLGTGGAGEKLFF
>TRBV4-2|-|TRBJ1-3
CASSQDAVSGNTIYF
>TRBV5-6|-|TRBJ1-2
CASRVAGSGYTF
>TRBV28|-|TRBJ1-1
CASSFTGGAMAEAFF
>TRBV19|-|TRBJ2-7
CASSIGAAPMGAYEQYF
>TRBV4-3|-|TRBJ2-1
CASSQGTGSGFGNEQFF
>TRBV11-2|TRBD2|TRBJ2-1
CASSWGGTNSNEQFF
>TRBV9|-|TRBJ2-3
CASSVVQGPESGTDTQYF
>TRBV18|-|TRBJ1-3
CASTYGSGNTIYF
>TRBV19|TRBD1|TRBJ1-6
CASSEGTGNSPLHF
>TRBV18|-|TRBJ1-5
CASSGSGNQPQHF
>TRBV19|TRBD2|TRBJ2-2
CASSIRLAGGLAGELFF
>TRBV6-4|TRBD1|TRBJ2-2
CASSVEQGIGELFF
>TRBV12-5|-|TRBJ1-1
CASGFPPGAKAEAFF
>TRBV4-2|-|TRBJ1-4
CASSQEGAATNEKLFF
>TRBV7-9|TRBD2|TRBJ2-7
CASSLDPGLAGGQLYEQYF
>TRBV4-1|TRBD1|TRBJ2-1
CASSQPDRGRYNEQFF
>TRBV27|-|TRBJ2-7
CATPGTKDSYEQYF
>TRBV6-5|-|TRBJ2-3
CASSRKVTDTQYF
>TRBV30|-|TRBJ1-1
CAWDPANTEAFF
>TRBV4-1|-|TRBJ2-5
CASSQEGQGKETQYF
>TRBV5-4|-|TRBJ2-3
CASSATSDTQYF
>TRBV7-3|TRBD1|TRBJ2-2
CASSLGTGVGELFF
>TRBV5-1|-|TRBJ2-7
CASSLDGRVHEQYF
>TRBV19|-|TRBJ1-5
CASNGGFAQPQHF
>TRBV18|-|TRBJ2-2
CASSPGPANTGELFF
>TRBV2|TRBD1|TRBJ1-4
CASSDTGGREKLFF
>TRBV11-3|-|TRBJ2-7
CASSRGPGYEQYF
>TRBV5-4|TRBD1|TRBJ1-2
CASSSDTQGVLGTF
>TRBV7-8|-|TRBJ1-4
CASSSWTGFDATTNEKLFF